The clone carrying this T cell receptor beta chain has a single count. Its cognate antigen is unknown. CD45RO-negative, CCR7-positively selected cells formed the naive CD8 fraction, excluding terminally differentiated effector memory CD45RA+ cells. Trimming stripped 6 bases from V and 3 bases from J, with 12 bases between. Germline V CDR1 and CDR2: MNHEY, SMNVEV (reference sequence). This CDR3 spans 13 amino acids. This specimen belongs to a study of shared clonotypes between healthy human individuals. At the level of the study: The plates for each donor numbered three CD4 naive, three CD4 memory, two CD8 naive and one CD8 memory. Study-wide findings and caveats: Several donors held about 5% of naive CD4 clonotypes in common. Enrolling few donors narrowed the genetic and exposure-history diversity that was represented.

When replicate PCRs were run on sorted subsets, they used approximately 210 ng DNA, tens of thousands of T cell genomes. The repertoire was sequenced with immunoSEQ multiplex PCR; TCRdb's copy has only in-frame clones and lacks some. The repertoire holds some 800,000 clones, about 91% seen once, with approximately 25% in the top ten. V and J are TRBV27 and TRBJ2-7; D is ambiguous. The clonotype was recovered from a man aged 25-45 years in good health. Source material: naive CD8+ T cells sorted from blood. The CDR3 protein is CASRISEDYEQYF. For the CDR3, the DNA is TGTGCCAGCAGGATATCCGAGGACTACGAGCAGTACTTC.